This entry describes one T cell receptor (beta chain). What it recognizes is unknown. The sample comes from a study of memory CD4+ T cells and cytomegalovirus serostatus. General observations from the study: A US-trained random forest predicted CMV serostatus with median AUC around 0.9. CD4+ memory repertoires contained about 40% of the roughly 150 reported CMV TCRbeta sequences. Suggested: most of the CMV-linked TCR signature lies in CD4+ memory cells.

The assay was immunoSEQ multiplex PCR, and TCRdb's table has in-frame clones only and misses some. The sample shows about 59,000 clones, around 80% of them seen only once. Single viable CD3+CD4+CD8-CD45RO+ cells were sorted as the memory CD4+ T cells. After thawing, CD4+ T cells were positively selected. The germline gives CDR1 SGHRS, CDR2 YFSETQ. The CDR3 has 14 residues. The V end was cut by 3 bases, the J end by 4 bases, with 10 bases between. The chain links TRBV5-1 to TRBJ1-4, with D possibly matching TRBD1 (5 bases). The sequenced sample consisted of memory CD4+ T cells from blood. This receptor was identified in an adult in good health and CMV-seronegative. Some clones in this sample may be carry-over from other donors' samples. DNA of the CDR3: TGCGCCAGCAGCTGGGGGAGCGGTAATGAAAAACTGTTTTTT. Protein: CASSWGSGNEKLFF.